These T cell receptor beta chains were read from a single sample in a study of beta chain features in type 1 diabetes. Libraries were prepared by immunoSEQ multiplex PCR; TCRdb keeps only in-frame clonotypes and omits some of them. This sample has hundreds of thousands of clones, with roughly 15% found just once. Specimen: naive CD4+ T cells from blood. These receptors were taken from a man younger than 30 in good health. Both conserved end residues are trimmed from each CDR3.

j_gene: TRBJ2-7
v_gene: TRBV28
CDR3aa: ASRQGHEQY

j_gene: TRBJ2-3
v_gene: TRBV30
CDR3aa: AWRRNGAGPDTQY

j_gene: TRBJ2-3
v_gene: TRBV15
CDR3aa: ATSRPGKISGSTDTQY

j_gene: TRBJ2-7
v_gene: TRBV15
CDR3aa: ATSRALTSGEQY

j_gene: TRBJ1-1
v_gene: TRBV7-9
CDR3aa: ASCFGGLTEAF

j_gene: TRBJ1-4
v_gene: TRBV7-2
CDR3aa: ASSLDRVSEKLF

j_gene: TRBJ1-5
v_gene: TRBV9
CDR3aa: ASSGGLGRDQPQH

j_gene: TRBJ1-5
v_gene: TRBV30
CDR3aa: AWSATGGPRQYQPQH

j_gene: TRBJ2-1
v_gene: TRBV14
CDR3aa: ASSQDRTSGRRDEQF

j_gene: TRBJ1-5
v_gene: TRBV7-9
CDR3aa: ASSTGQGRNQPQH

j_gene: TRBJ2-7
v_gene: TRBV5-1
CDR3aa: ASSSTSYEQY

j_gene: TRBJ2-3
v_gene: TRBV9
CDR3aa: ASSVGNSGPTDTQY

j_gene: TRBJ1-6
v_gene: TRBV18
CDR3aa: ASSKVIQGKTSPLH

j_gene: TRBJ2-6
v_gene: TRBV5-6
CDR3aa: ASRKGQVISGANVLT

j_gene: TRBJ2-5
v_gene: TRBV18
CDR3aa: ASSPRGGAGETQY

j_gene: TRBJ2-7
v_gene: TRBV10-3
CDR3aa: AISDTKSYEQY

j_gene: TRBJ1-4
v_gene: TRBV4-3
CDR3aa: ASSQDGWRGGAREKLF

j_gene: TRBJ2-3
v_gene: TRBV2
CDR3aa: ASSVEVQSDTQY

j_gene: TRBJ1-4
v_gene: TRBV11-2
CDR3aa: ASSRQGHNEKLF

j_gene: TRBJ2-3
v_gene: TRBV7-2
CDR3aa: ASSRPPRTGATDTQY

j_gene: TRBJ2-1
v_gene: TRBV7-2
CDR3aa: ASSSGQGISYNEQF

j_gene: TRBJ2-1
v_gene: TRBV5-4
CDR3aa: ASSLGVATNNEQF

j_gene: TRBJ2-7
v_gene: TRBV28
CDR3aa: ASSLGSGYEQY

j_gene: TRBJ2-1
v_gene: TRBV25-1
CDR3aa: ASSGLEGRQVYNEQF

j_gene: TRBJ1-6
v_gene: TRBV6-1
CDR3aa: ASSDQRSYNSPLH

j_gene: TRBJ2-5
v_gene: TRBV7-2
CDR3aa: ASSFRRAGAQETQY

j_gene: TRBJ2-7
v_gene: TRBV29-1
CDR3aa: SVGRGTGGPAYEQY

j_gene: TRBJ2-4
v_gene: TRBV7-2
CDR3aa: ASSLRAGEVEGQY

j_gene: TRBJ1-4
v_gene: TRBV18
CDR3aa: ASSPDRGEKLF

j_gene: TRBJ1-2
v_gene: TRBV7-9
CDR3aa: ASSLVSSEGYT

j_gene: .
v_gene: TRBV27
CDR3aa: ASTTRTAGGETQY

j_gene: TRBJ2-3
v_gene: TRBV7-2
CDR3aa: ASSQRSTDTQY

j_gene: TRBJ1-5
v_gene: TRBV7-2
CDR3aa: ASSLTADPRPQH

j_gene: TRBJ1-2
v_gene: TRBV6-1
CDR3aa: ASSTGTGYFGYT

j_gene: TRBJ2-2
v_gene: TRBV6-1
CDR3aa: ASSLPSVPGELF

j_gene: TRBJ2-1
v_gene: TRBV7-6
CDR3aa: ASSKGQGFYNEQF

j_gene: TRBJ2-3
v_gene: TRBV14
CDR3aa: ASSQQGFGGRANTQY

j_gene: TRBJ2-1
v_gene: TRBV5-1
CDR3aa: ASSTGTSGYNEQF

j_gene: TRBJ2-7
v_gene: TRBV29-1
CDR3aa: SVGQSYEQY

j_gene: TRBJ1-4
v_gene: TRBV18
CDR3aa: ASSRPSEKRF

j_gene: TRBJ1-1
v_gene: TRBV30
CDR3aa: AWSPINTEAF

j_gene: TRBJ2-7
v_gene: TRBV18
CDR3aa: ASSPLSGIRTSGSGGEQY

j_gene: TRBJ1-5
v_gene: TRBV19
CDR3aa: ASSILGIGYQPQH

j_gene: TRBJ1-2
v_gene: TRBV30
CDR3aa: AWSSKPAAWGYT

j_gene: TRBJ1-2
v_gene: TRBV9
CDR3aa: ASSASGQGANYGYT

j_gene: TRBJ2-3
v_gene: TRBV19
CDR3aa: ATLPRGRRGTDTQY

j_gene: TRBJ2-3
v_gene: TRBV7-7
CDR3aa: ASSSRQTDTQY